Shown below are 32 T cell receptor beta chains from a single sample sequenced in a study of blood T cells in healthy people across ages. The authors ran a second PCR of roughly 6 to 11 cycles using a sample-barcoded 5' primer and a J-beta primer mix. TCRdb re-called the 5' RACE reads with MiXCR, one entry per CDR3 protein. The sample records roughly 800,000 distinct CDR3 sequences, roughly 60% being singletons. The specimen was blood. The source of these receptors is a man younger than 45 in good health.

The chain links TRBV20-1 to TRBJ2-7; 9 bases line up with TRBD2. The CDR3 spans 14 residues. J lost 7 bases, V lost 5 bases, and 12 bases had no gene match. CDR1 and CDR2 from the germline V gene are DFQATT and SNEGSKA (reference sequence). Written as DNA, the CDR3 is TGCAGTGCTCAACGCGGGGGGGATTACAATGAGCAGTACTTC. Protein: CSAQRGGDYNEQYF.

The CDR3 region is CASSSRAEAFF. In DNA, the CDR3 is TGTGCCAGCAGTAGTAGGGCTGAAGCTTTCTTT. The rearrangement links TRBV6-5 to TRBJ1-1; no firm D call. The germline CDR1 and CDR2 sequences are MNHEY and SVGAGI. CDR3 size: 11 residues. V lost 5 bases and J lost 6, with 7 bases in between.

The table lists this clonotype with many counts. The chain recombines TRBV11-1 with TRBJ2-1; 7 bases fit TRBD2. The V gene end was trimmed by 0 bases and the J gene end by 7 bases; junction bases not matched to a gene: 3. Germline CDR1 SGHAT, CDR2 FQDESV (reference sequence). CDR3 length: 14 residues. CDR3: CASSLAGGSNEQFF. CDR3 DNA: TGTGCCAGCAGCTTAGCGGGAGGGAGTAATGAGCAGTTCTTC.

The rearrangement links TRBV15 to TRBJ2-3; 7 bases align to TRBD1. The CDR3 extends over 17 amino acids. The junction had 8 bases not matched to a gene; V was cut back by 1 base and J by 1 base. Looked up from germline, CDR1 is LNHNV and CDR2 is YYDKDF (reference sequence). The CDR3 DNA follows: TGTGCCACCAGCAGAGGACAGGGTTATTTGGGCACAGATACGCAGTATTTT. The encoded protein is CATSRGQGYLGTDTQYF.

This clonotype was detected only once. In nucleotides, the CDR3 is TGTGCCAGCAGTTCCCGGGGGGGCGTTTTAAACATTCAGTACTTC. Residues: CASSSRGGVLNIQYF. The chain carries TRBV12-3 or TRBV12-4 and TRBJ2-4, with 8 bases that match TRBD2. The V segment lost 4 bases and the J segment 6 bases; nucleotides outside the gene matches: 8. This CDR3 spans 15 amino acids.

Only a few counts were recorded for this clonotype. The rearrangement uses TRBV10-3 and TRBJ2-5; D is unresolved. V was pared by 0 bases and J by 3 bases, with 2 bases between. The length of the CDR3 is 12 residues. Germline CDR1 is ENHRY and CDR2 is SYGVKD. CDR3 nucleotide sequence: TGTGCCATCAGTGAGTCAAAAGAGACCCAGTACTTC. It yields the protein CAISESKETQYF.

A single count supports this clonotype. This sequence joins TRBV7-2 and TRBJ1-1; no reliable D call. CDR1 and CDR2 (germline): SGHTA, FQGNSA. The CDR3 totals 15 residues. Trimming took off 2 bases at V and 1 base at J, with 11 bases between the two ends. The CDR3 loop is CASSLLTVANTEAFF. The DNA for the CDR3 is TGTGCCAGCAGCTTATTGACGGTAGCGAACACTGAAGCTTTCTTT. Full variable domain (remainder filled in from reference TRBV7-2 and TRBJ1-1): GAGVSQSPSNKVTEKGKDVELRCDPISGHTALYWYRQSLGQGLEFLIYFQGNSAPDKSGLPSDRFSAERTGGSVSTLTIQRTQQEDSAVYLCASSLLTVANTEAFFGQGTRLTVV.

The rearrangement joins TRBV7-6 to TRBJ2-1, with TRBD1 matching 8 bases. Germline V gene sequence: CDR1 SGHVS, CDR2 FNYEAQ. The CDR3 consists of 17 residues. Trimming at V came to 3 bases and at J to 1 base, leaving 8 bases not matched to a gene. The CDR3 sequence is CASSFGVGTGSYNEQFF. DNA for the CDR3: TGTGCCAGCAGCTTTGGCGTCGGGACAGGATCCTACAATGAGCAGTTCTTC.

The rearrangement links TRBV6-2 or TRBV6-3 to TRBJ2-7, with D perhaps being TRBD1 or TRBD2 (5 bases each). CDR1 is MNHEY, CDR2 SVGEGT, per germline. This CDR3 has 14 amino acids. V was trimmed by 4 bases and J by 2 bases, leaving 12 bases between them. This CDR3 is CASSWGPSAYEQYF. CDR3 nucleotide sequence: TGTGCCAGCAGTTGGGGACCCTCCGCCTACGAGCAGTACTTC.

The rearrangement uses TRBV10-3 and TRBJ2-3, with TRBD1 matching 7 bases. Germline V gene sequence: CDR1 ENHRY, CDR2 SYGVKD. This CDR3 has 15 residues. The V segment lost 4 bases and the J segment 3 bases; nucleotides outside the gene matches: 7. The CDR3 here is CAISATGLRTDTQYF. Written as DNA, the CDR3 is TGTGCCATCAGTGCGACAGGGCTGAGGACAGATACGCAGTATTTT.

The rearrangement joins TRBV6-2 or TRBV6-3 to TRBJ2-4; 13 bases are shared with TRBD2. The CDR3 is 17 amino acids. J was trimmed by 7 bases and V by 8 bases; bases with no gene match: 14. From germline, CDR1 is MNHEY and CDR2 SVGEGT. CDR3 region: CASSPSGGTSGMNIQYF. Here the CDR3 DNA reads TGTGCCAGCTCCCCATCGGGCGGGACTAGCGGGATGAACATTCAGTACTTC.

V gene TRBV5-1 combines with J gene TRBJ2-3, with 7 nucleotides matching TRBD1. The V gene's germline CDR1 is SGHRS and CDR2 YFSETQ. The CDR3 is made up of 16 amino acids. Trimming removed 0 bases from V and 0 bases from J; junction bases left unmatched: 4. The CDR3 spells CASSLDGQASTDTQYF. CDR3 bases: TGCGCCAGCAGCTTGGATGGACAGGCTAGCACAGATACGCAGTATTTT.

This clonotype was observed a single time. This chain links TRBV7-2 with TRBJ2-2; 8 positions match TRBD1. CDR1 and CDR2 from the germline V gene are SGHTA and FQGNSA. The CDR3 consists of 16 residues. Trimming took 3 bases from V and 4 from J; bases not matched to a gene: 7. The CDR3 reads CASSFPGTGRTGELFF. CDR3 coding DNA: TGTGCCAGCAGCTTTCCCGGGACAGGTCGCACCGGGGAGCTGTTTTTT.

The CDR3 protein is CASSQGDFTGIGNSPLHF. CDR3 bases: TGCGCCAGCAGCCAGGGGGACTTCACAGGGATTGGTAATTCACCCCTCCACTTT. The rearrangement links TRBV4-1 to TRBJ1-6, with D possibly TRBD1 on 6 matching bases. This CDR3 spans 18 amino acids. Deletions cut 3 bases from V and 6 bases from J, with 21 bases between. Germline assignment: CDR1 MGHRA and CDR2 YSYEKL.

The CDR3 DNA sequence: TGTGCCAGCAGCTTAGCGCGGGGGAGGGGGAGAATTACAGATACGCAGTATTTT. Translating gives CASSLARGRGRITDTQYF. The chain joins TRBV7-2 to TRBJ2-3; tentatively, D is TRBD2 (7 bases). The germline gives CDR1 SGHTA, CDR2 FQGNSA. This CDR3 contains 18 residues. The germline V and J ends were trimmed by 0 bases and 3 bases, with 19 bases remaining between them. Looking up the rest from reference TRBV7-2 and TRBJ2-3 gives the full variable domain: GAGVSQSPSNKVTEKGKDVELRCDPISGHTALYWYRQSLGQGLEFLIYFQGNSAPDKSGLPSDRFSAERTGGSVSTLTIQRTQQEDSAVYLCASSLARGRGRITDTQYFGPGTRLTVL.

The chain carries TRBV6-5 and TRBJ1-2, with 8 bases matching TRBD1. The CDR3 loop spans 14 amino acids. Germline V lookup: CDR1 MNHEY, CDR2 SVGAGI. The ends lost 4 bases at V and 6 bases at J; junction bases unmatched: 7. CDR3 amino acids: CASSLLRGHHGYTF. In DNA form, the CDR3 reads TGTGCCAGCAGTTTACTCAGGGGGCACCATGGCTACACCTTC.

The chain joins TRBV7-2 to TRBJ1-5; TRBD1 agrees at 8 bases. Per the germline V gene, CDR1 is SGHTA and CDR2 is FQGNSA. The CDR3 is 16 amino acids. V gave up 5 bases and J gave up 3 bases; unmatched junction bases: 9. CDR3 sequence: CASSLQGGYVNQPQHF. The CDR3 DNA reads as TGTGCCAGCAGCCTACAGGGGGGATATGTCAATCAGCCCCAGCATTTT. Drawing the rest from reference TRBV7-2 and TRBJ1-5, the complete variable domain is GAGVSQSPSNKVTEKGKDVELRCDPISGHTALYWYRQSLGQGLEFLIYFQGNSAPDKSGLPSDRFSAERTGGSVSTLTIQRTQQEDSAVYLCASSLQGGYVNQPQHFGDGTRLSIL.

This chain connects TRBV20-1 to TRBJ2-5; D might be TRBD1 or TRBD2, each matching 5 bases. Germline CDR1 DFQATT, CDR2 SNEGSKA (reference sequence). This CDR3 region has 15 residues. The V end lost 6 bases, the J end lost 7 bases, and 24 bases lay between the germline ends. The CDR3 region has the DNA TGCAGTGCCGATCTAAACCTCGGGACCCCAGGGACCCAGTACTTC. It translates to CSADLNLGTPGTQYF.

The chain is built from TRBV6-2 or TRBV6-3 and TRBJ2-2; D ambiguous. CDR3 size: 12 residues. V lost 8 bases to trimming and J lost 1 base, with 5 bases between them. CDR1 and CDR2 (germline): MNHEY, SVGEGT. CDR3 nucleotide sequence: TGTGCCAGCTTTATGAACACCGGGGAGCTGTTTTTT. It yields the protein CASFMNTGELFF.

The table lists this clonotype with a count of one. This chain's CDR3 is CASSSAGNSYEQYF. The CDR3 DNA follows: TGTGCCAGCAGCTCGGCAGGTAACTCCTACGAGCAGTACTTC. The J gene is TRBJ2-7, the V gene TRBV7-2; D is unresolved. The CDR3 length is 14 residues. CDR1 and CDR2 from the germline V gene are SGHTA and FQGNSA. Trimming took 4 bases from V and 0 from J, leaving 10 bases between them.

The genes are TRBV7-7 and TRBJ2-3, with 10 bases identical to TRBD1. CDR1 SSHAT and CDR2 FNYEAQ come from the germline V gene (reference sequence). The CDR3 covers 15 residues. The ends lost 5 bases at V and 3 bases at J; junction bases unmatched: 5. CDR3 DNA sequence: TGTGCCAGCAGCCAGGACAGGGGGAGGACAGATACGCAGTATTTT. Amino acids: CASSQDRGRTDTQYF.

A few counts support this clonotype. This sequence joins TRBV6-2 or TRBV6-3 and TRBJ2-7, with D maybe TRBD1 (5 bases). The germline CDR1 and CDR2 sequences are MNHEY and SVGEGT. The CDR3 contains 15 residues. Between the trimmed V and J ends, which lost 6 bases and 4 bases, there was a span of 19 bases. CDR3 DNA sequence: TGTGCCAGCAGGACCGAAGGGGTGAGTCCGTACGAGCAGTACTTC. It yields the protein CASRTEGVSPYEQYF.

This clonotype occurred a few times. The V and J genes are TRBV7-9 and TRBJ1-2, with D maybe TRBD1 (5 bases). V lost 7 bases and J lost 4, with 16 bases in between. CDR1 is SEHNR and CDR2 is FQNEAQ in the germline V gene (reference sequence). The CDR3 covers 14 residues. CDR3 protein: CASTEGSPGYGYTF. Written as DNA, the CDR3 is TGTGCCAGCACCGAGGGGAGTCCCGGCTATGGCTACACCTTC.

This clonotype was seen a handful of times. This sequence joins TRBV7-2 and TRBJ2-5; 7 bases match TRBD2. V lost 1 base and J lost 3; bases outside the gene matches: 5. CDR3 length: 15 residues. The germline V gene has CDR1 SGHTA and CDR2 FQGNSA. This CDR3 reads CASSLVASGEETQYF. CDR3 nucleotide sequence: TGTGCCAGCAGCTTAGTCGCTAGCGGAGAAGAGACCCAGTACTTC.

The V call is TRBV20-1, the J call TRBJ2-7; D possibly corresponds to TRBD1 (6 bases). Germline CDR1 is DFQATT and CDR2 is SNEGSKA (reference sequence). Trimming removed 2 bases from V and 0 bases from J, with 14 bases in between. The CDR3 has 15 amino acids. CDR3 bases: TGCAGTGCTAGACCAGGACAGTTCCCCTCCTACGAGCAGTACTTC. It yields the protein CSARPGQFPSYEQYF.

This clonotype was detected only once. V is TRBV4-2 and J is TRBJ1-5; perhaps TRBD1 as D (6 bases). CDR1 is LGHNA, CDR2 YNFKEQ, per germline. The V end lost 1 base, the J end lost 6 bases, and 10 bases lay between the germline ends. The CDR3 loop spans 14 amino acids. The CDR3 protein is CASSQGSGVQPQHF. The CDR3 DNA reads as TGTGCCAGCAGCCAAGGGTCAGGGGTTCAGCCCCAGCATTTT.

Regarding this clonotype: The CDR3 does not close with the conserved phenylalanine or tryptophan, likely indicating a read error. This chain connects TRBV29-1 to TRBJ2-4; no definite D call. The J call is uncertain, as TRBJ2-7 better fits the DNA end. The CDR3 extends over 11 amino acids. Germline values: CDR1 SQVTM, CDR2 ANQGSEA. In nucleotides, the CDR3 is TGCAGCGTTGTTGTCCCCTACGAGCAGTACTTG. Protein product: CSVVVPYEQYL.

The CDR3 region is CASSLVGSTDTQYF. The CDR3 DNA follows: TGTGCCAGCAGTTTAGTTGGTAGCACAGATACGCAGTATTTT. V gene TRBV27 combines with J gene TRBJ2-3; D not resolved. Trimming took off 2 bases at V and 0 bases at J, with 6 bases between the two ends. The CDR3 extends over 14 amino acids. Germline loops: CDR1 MNHEY, CDR2 SMNVEV (reference sequence).

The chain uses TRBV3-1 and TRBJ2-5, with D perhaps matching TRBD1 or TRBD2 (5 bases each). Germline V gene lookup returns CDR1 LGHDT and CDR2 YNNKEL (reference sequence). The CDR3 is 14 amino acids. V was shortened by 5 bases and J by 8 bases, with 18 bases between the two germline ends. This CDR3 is CASSYQGVLETQYF. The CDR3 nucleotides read TGTGCCAGCAGCTATCAGGGAGTTTTAGAAACCCAGTACTTC.

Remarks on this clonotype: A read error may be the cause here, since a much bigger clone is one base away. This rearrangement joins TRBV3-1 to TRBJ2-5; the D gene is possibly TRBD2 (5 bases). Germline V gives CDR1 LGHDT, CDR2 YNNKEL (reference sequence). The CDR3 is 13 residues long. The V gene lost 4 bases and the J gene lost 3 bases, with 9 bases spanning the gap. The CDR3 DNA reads TGTGCCAGCAGCCGGACTGAAGAAGAGACCCAGTACTTC. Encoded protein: CASSRTEEETQYF.

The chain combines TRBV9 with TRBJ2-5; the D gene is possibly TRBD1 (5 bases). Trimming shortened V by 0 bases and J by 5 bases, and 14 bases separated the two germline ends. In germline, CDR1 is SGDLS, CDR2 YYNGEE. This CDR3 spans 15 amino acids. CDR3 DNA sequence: TGTGCCAGCAGCGTAGTCACAGGAGCTAGGGAGACCCAGTACTTC. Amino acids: CASSVVTGARETQYF.

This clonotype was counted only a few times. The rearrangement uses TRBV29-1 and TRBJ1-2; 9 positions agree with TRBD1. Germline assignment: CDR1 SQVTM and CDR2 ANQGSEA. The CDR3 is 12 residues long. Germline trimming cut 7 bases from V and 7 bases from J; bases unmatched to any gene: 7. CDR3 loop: CSGAGQGIGYTF. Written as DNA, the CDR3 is TGCAGCGGGGCGGGACAGGGAATTGGCTACACCTTC.